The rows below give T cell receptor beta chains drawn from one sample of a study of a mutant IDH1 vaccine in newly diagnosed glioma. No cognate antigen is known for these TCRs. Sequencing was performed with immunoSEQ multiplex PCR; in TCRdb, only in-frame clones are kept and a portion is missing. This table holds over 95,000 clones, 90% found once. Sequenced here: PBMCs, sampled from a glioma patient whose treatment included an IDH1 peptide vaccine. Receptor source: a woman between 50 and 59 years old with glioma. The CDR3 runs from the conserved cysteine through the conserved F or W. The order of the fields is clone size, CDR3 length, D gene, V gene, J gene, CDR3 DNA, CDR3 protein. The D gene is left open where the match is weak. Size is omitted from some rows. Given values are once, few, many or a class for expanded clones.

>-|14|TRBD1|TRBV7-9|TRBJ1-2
TGTGCCAGCAGCCCGGGACAGGGCCCCTATGGCTACACCTTC
CASSPGQGPYGYTF
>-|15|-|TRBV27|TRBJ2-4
TGTGCCAGCAGTTTATGGGGAGGAGCCAAAAACATTCAGTACTTC
CASSLWGGAKNIQYF
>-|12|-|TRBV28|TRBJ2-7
TGTGCCAGCAGTTTGGAAGGACTCGAGCAGTACTTC
CASSLEGLEQYF
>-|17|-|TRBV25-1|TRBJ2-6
TGTGCCAGCAGTGAACCTCCGAGACACTCTGGGGCCAACGTCCTGACTTTC
CASSEPPRHSGANVLTF
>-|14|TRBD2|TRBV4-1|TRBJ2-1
TGCGCCAGCAGCCCGGGCGGGGGAGGCGATGAGCAGTTCTTC
CASSPGGGGDEQFF
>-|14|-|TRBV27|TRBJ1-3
TGTGCCAGCAGTTCGATCTCCTCTGGAAACACCATATATTTT
CASSSISSGNTIYF
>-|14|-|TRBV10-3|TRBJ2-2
TGTGCCATCAGTGAGTCGACGGGATCGGGGGAGCTGTTTTTT
CAISESTGSGELFF
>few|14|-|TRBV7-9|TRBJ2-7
TGTGCCAGCAGCCCCTTAGGGGGAGCCTACGAGCAGTACTTC
CASSPLGGAYEQYF
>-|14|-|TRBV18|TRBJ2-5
TGTGCCAGCTCACCCTCGCGGTCCCAAGAGACCCAGTACTTC
CASSPSRSQETQYF
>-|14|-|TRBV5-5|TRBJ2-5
TGTGCCAGCAGCTCCCGGGCGGGGCAAGAGACCCAGTACTTC
CASSSRAGQETQYF
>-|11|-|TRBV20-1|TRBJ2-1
TGCAGTTCGCTCCTGGGGAATGAGCAGTTCTTC
CSSLLGNEQFF
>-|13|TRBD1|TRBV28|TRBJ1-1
TGTGCCAGCAGGCGACAGGGAGGGACTGAAGCTTTCTTT
CASRRQGGTEAFF
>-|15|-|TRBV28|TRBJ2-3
TGTGCCAGCAGTTTATTCGGCAGGGGGGCAGATACGCAGTATTTT
CASSLFGRGADTQYF
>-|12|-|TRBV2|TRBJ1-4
TGTGCCAGCAGTGAAGCTCGCGGGGAACTGTTTTTT
CASSEARGELFF
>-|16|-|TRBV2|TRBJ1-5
TGTGCCAGCAGTGAAGGGAGATCAGGCGGCAATCAGCCCCAGCATTTT
CASSEGRSGGNQPQHF
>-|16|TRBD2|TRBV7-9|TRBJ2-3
TGTGCCAGCAGCTTAGGGGCTAGCGGGAGCACAGATACGCAGTATTTT
CASSLGASGSTDTQYF
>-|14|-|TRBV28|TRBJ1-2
TGTGCCAGCAGTTTAGGACAACCTTTTGATGGCTACACCTTC
CASSLGQPFDGYTF
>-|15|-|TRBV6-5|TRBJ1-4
TGTGCCAGCAGTTTCGACCGGGTCCCTAATGAAAAACTGTTTTTT
CASSFDRVPNEKLFF
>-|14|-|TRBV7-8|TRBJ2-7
TGTGCCAGCAGCCCGGCCCCTAGCGTTTACGAGCAGTACTTC
CASSPAPSVYEQYF
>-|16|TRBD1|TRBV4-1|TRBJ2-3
TGCGCCAGCAGCCGCACCGGGACAGGTTACACAGATACGCAGTATTTT
CASSRTGTGYTDTQYF
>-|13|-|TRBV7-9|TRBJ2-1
TGTGCCAGCAGCTTCGATACAGGGATTGAGCAGTTCTTC
CASSFDTGIEQFF
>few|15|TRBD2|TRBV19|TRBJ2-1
TGTGCCAGTAGTATGACTAGCGGGAGTCACAATGAGCAGTTCTTC
CASSMTSGSHNEQFF
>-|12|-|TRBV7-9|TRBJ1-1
TGTGCCAGCAGCTTAGAGGCCCCTGAAGCTTTCTTT
CASSLEAPEAFF
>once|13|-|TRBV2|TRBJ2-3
TGTGCCAGCCATGGAGGATCCACAGATACGCAGTATTTT
CASHGGSTDTQYF
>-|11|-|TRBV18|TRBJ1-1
TGTGCCAGCTCACCCAACACTGAAGCTTTCTTT
CASSPNTEAFF
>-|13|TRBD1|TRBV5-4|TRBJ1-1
TGTGCCAGCAGCCGATACAGGGGGACTGAAGCTTTCTTT
CASSRYRGTEAFF
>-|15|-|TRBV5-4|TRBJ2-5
TGTGCCAGCAGCTTGGGGTCCCTGAGGGGGGAGACCCAGTACTTC
CASSLGSLRGETQYF